One T cell receptor (beta chain) is described in this entry. What it binds is not known. This sample was included in a study of CD8 T cells in ankylosing spondylitis. Making use of molecular barcodes, quantitative 5'-RACE generated TCR beta libraries. TCRdb reprocessed the 5' RACE reads with MiXCR, giving one entry per CDR3 protein. Among 150,000 or so distinct CDR3 sequences listed, around a tenth were seen once. Study-level findings and limits: Seemingly characteristic of ankylosing spondylitis blood was a TCR beta motif consisting of eight highly homologous variants. Previous work reported some of these motif variants in the synovial fluid and blood of reactive arthritis. Within peripheral blood, clones linked to disease were CD8+ and relatively rare.

With 3 bases removed from V and 6 bases from J, the gap between germline ends came to 21 bases. The V gene's germline CDR1 is DFQATT and CDR2 SNEGSKA (reference sequence). The CDR3 consists of 16 residues. The chain couples TRBV20-1 to TRBJ2-1, with TRBD1 as a possible D gene (5 bases). The sample taken for sequencing was blood, either unsorted or a sorted T cell fraction (not recorded which). This TCR derives from a female donor with ankylosing spondylitis or in good health (not recorded which). CDR3 loop: CSASPSGPGMINEQFF. The CDR3, as DNA: TGCAGTGCTAGTCCATCAGGGCCAGGAATGATCAATGAGCAGTTCTTC.